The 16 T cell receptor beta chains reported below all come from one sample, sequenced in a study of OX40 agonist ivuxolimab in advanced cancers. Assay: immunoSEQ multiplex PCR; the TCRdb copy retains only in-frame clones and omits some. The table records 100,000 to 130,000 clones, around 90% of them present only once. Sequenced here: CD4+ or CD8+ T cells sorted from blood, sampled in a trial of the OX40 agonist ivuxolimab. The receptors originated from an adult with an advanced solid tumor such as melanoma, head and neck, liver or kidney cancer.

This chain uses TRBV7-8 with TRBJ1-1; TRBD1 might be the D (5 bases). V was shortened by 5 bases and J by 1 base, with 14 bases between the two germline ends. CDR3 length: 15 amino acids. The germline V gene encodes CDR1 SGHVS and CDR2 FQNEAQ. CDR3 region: CASSPRRGTNTEAFF. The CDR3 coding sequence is TGTGCCAGCAGCCCAAGGAGAGGGACGAACACTGAAGCTTTCTTT.

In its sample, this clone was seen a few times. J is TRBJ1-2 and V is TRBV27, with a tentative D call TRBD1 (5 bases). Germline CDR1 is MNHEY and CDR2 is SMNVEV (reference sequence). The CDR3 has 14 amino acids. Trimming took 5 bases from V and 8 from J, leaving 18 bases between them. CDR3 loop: CASSGLIGDVGYTF. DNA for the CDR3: TGTGCCAGCAGTGGGTTAATAGGGGATGTAGGCTACACCTTC.

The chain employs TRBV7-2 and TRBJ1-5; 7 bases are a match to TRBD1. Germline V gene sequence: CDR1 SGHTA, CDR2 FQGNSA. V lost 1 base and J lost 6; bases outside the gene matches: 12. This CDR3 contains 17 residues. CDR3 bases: TGTGCCAGCAGCTTAGTGGGGGGACAGCAGGGAGGTCAGCCCCAGCATTTT. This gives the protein CASSLVGGQQGGQPQHF.

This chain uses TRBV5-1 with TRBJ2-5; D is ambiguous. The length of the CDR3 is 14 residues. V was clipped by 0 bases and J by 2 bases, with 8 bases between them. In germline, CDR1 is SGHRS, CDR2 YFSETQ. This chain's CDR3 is CASSLAAIQETQYF. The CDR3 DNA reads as TGCGCCAGCAGCTTGGCAGCTATTCAAGAGACCCAGTACTTC.

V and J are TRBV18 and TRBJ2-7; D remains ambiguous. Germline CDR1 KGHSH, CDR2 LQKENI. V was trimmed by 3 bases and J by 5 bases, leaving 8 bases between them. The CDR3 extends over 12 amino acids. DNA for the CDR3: TGTGCCAGCTCACCCGCCCCTGACGAGCAGTACTTC. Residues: CASSPAPDEQYF.

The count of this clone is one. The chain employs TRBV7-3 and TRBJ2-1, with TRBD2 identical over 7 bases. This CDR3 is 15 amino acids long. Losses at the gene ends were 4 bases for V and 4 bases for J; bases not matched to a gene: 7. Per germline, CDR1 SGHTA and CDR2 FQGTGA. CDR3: CASSSLADEYNEQFF. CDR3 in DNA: TGTGCCAGCAGCTCTCTAGCGGATGAATACAATGAGCAGTTCTTC.

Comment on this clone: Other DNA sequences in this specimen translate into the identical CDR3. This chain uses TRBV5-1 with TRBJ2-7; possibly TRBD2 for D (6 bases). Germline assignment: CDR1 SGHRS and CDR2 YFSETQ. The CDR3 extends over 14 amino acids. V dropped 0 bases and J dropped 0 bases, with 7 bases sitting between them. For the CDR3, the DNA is TGCGCCAGCAGCTTGGGGGACTCCTCCTACGAGCAGTACTTC. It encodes CASSLGDSSYEQYF.

CDR3: CASSRDRVSGELFF. DNA of the CDR3: TGTGCCAGCAGCCGGGACAGGGTTTCCGGGGAGCTGTTTTTT. The chain recombines TRBV9 with TRBJ2-2, with 9 bases identical to TRBD1. V was clipped by 4 bases and J by 6 bases; unmatched bases: 4. The CDR3 runs to 14 residues. Germline CDR1 SGDLS, CDR2 YYNGEE.

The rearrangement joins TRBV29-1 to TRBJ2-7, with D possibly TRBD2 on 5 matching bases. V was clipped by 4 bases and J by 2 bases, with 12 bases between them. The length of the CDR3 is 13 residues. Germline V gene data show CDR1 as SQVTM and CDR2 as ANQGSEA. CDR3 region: CSVVSSGPYEQYF. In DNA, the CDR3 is TGCAGCGTTGTATCGAGCGGTCCCTACGAGCAGTACTTC.

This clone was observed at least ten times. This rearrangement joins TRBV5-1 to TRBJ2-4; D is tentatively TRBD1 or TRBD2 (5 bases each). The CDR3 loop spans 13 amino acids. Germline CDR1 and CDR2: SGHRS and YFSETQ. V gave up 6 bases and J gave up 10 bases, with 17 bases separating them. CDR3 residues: CASTTDDGAIQYF. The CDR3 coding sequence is TGCGCCAGCACCACGGACGACGGGGCAATTCAGTACTTC.

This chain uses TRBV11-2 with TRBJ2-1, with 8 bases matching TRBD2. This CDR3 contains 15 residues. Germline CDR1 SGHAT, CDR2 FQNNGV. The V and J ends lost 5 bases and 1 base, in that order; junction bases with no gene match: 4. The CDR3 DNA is TGTGCCAGCAGCAGCGGGAGTACTTCCTACAATGAGCAGTTCTTC. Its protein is CASSSGSTSYNEQFF.

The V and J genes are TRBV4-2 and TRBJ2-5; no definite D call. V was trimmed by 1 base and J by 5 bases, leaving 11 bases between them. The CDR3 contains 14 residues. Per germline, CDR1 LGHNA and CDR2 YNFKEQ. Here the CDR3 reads CASSQVETVETQYF. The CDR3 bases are TGTGCCAGCAGCCAAGTCGAAACGGTGGAGACCCAGTACTTC.

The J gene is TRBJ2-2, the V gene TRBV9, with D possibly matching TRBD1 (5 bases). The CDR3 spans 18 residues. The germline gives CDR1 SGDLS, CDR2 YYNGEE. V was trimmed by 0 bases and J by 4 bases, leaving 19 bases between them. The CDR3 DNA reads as TGTGCCAGCAGCGTAGCTTCCGCAGGGATGACGAGCACCGGGGAGCTGTTTTTT. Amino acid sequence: CASSVASAGMTSTGELFF.

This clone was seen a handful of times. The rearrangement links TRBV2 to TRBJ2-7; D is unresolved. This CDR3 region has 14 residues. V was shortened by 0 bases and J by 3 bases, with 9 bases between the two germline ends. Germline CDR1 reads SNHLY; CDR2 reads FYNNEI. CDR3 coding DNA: TGTGCCAGCAGTGAAGCGCTTCCGGGCTACGAGCAGTACTTC. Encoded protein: CASSEALPGYEQYF.

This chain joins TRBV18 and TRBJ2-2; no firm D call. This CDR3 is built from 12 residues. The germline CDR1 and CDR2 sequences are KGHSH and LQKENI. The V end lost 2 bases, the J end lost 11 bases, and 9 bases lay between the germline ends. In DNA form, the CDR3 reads TGTGCCAGCTCACCAGGAACGGACGAGCTGTTTTTT. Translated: CASSPGTDELFF. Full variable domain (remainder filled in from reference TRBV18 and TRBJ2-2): NAGVMQNPRHLVRRRGQEARLRCSPMKGHSHVYWYRQLPEEGLKFMVYLQKENIIDESGMPKERFSAEFPKEGPSILRIQQVVRGDSAAYFCASSPGTDELFFGEGSRLTVL.

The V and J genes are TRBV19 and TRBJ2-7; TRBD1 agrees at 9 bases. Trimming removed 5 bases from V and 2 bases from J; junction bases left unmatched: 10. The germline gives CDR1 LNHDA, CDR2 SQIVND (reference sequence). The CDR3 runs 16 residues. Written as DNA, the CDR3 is TGTGCCAGTAGTGTCTCCGGGACAGGGTTCCCCTACGAGCAGTACTTC. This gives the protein CASSVSGTGFPYEQYF.